The 22 T cell receptor beta chains in this list originate from one sample, sequenced in a study of T cell responses to AZD1222 COVID-19 vaccine. Profiling relied on immunoSEQ multiplex PCR, and the TCRdb table lists in-frame clones only, not all of them. The table records some 130,000 clones, around 86% of them present only once. Here the sequenced sample was peripheral blood, taken on day 0 of AZD1222 vaccination. All receptors derive from an adult in good health.

This chain connects TRBV9 to TRBJ2-7; D is undetermined. Germline V lookup: CDR1 SGDLS, CDR2 YYNGEE. V lost 0 bases and J lost 4, with 14 bases in between. The CDR3 sequence is 15 residues long. The CDR3 DNA reads TGTGCCAGCAGCGTAGGCGCAGATATTTTGTACGAGCAGTACTTC. Protein: CASSVGADILYEQYF.

The rearrangement links TRBV10-3 to TRBJ2-7; D not certain. The CDR3 spans 12 residues. V lost 8 bases and J 2 bases, leaving 10 bases between the germline ends. From germline, CDR1 is ENHRY and CDR2 SYGVKD. CDR3 sequence reads: CAIATLPYEQYF. DNA of the CDR3: TGTGCCATCGCTACACTCCCCTACGAGCAGTACTTC.

DNA for the CDR3: TGTGCCAGCGCGGCGGGGGCCCCGTATACGCAGTATTTT. The encoded protein is CASAAGAPYTQYF. V gene TRBV6-5 combines with J gene TRBJ2-3; weak D call: TRBD2 (7 bases). Germline CDR1 MNHEY, CDR2 SVGAGI. This CDR3 is built from 13 residues. V gave up 8 bases and J gave up 7 bases, with 16 bases separating them.

The rearrangement uses TRBV28 and TRBJ2-7, with D perhaps matching TRBD1 (5 bases). V lost 6 bases and J 0 bases, leaving 18 bases between the germline ends. CDR1 and CDR2 (germline): MDHEN, SYDVKM. This CDR3 has 16 amino acids. The CDR3 protein is CASRQIPRVSSYEQYF. For the CDR3, the DNA is TGTGCCAGCAGACAAATCCCCAGGGTAAGCTCCTACGAGCAGTACTTC. Variable domain in full (rest from reference TRBV28 and TRBJ2-7): DVKVTQSSRYLVKRTGEKVFLECVQDMDHENMFWYRQDPGLGLRLIYFSYDVKMKEKGDIPEGYSVSREKKERFSLILESASTNQTSMYLCASRQIPRVSSYEQYFGPGTRLTVT.

This rearrangement joins TRBV3-1 (or the pseudogene TRBV3-2) to TRBJ2-3; no definite D call. The V gene's germline CDR1 is LGHDT and CDR2 YNNKEL (reference sequence). The CDR3 spans 10 residues. Trimming pared 7 bases from V and 5 bases from J, leaving 4 bases between. The DNA for the CDR3 is TGTGCCAGCAAGGGAGATACGCAGTATTTT. Residues: CASKGDTQYF.

The chain recombines TRBV4-3 with TRBJ1-4; no reliable D call. Germline CDR1 reads LGHNA; CDR2 reads YSLEER. The CDR3 is 17 residues long. Trimming pared 0 bases from V and 7 bases from J, leaving 18 bases between. CDR3 sequence: CASSQDPFTSIGEKLFF. The CDR3 DNA sequence: TGCGCCAGCAGCCAAGATCCTTTTACCTCTATCGGTGAAAAACTGTTTTTT.

V and J are TRBV10-3 and TRBJ1-4; no firm D call. Per the germline V gene, CDR1 is ENHRY and CDR2 is SYGVKD. The V end was cut by 2 bases, the J end by 10 bases, with 8 bases between. The CDR3 consists of 12 residues. For the CDR3, the DNA is TGTGCCATCAGTGAGGTGCCTGGAAAACTGTTTTTT. This translates into CAISEVPGKLFF.

The genes are TRBV20-1 and TRBJ2-5, with D hard to call. The CDR3 spans 10 residues. V gave up 3 bases and J gave up 1 base, with 0 bases separating them. Looked up from germline, CDR1 is DFQATT and CDR2 is SNEGSKA (reference sequence). This CDR3 reads CSASQETQYF. CDR3 nucleotide sequence: TGCAGTGCTAGCCAAGAGACCCAGTACTTC.

This clone has only one observation. The gene calls are TRBV6-2 or TRBV6-3 and TRBJ2-7; 9 positions agree with TRBD2. The V gene's germline CDR1 is MNHEY and CDR2 SVGEGT. The V segment lost 4 bases and the J segment 6 bases; nucleotides outside the gene matches: 1. The length of the CDR3 is 12 residues. CDR3 region: CASSFSGGEQYF. The CDR3 DNA reads TGTGCCAGCAGTTTTAGCGGGGGCGAGCAGTACTTC.

The V call is TRBV29-1, the J call TRBJ1-2; TRBD1 agrees at 10 bases. CDR3 length: 15 residues. J lost 3 bases, V lost 6 bases, and 10 bases had no gene match. Germline-derived CDR1 and CDR2 are SQVTM and ANQGSEA. The CDR3 coding sequence is TGCAGCGTCGACCTTATCGGACAGGGGGACTATGGCTACACCTTC. It codes for CSVDLIGQGDYGYTF.

This CDR3 reads CAWTSGVDTQYF. The CDR3 DNA sequence: TGTGCCTGGACTAGCGGGGTAGATACGCAGTATTTT. The chain employs TRBV30 and TRBJ2-3, with 9 bases that match TRBD2. The CDR3 has 12 residues. Germline V CDR1 and CDR2: GTSNPN, SVGIG (reference sequence). V lost 4 bases, J lost 5 bases, and 1 base stayed unmatched.

The chain recombines TRBV5-1 with TRBJ2-2; D not resolved. The CDR3 totals 15 residues. Trimming removed 2 bases from V and 4 bases from J, with 12 bases in between. Germline V gene data show CDR1 as SGHRS and CDR2 as YFSETQ. The CDR3 DNA sequence: TGCGCCAGCAGCTTAAATTTAGCTACCACCGGGGAGCTGTTTTTT. It specifies CASSLNLATTGELFF.

The CDR3 sequence is CASSMITTNTEAFF. Here the CDR3 DNA reads TGTGCCAGTAGTATGATTACTACGAACACTGAAGCTTTCTTT. The chain recombines TRBV19 with TRBJ1-1; no definite D call. V was clipped by 3 bases and J by 1 base, with 9 bases between them. The germline V gene encodes CDR1 LNHDA and CDR2 SQIVND (reference sequence). This CDR3 is built from 14 residues.

The chain couples TRBV7-2 to TRBJ1-1, with a tentative D call TRBD1 (6 bases). Germline lookup yields CDR1 SGHTA and CDR2 FQGNSA. Trimming cost V 5 bases and J 1 base, with 14 bases left between them. CDR3 length equals 15 residues. CDR3 DNA sequence: TGTGCCAGCAGCGCCCACCGACAGGCGAACACTGAAGCTTTCTTT. Its protein is CASSAHRQANTEAFF.

This clone came up once. This sequence joins TRBV18 and TRBJ1-3; D perhaps matches TRBD1 (6 bases). Per germline, CDR1 KGHSH and CDR2 LQKENI. The germline V and J ends were trimmed by 4 bases and 1 base, with 14 bases remaining between them. The CDR3 is made up of 16 amino acids. The CDR3 loop is CASSLPRGGSGNTIYF. The DNA for the CDR3 is TGTGCCAGCTCACTCCCCCGAGGGGGGTCTGGAAACACCATATATTTT.

The rearrangement links TRBV5-1 to TRBJ2-7; D may be TRBD1 (5 bases). Germline CDR1 SGHRS, CDR2 YFSETQ. The CDR3 covers 13 residues. Trimming removed 2 bases from V and 3 bases from J, with 9 bases in between. CDR3 DNA: TGCGCCAGCAGCTTAGGACAAGACTACGAGCAGTACTTC. It encodes CASSLGQDYEQYF.

A single count supports this clone. This chain joins TRBV27 and TRBJ2-7; 8 bases are shared with TRBD1. The CDR3 covers 13 residues. V trimming: 6 bases; J trimming: 9 bases; junction bases outside the gene matches: 10. CDR1 is MNHEY, CDR2 SMNVEV, per germline (reference sequence). The CDR3 reads CASSPVSGGWQYF. The CDR3 DNA follows: TGTGCCAGCAGCCCCGTCTCAGGGGGCTGGCAGTACTTC.

The V gene is TRBV29-1, the J gene TRBJ1-1, with a tentative D call TRBD1 (6 bases). Germline V gives CDR1 SQVTM, CDR2 ANQGSEA. This CDR3 has 12 amino acids. Between the trimmed V and J ends, which lost 6 bases and 1 base, there was a span of 9 bases. The CDR3 protein is CSVPTGNTEAFF. CDR3 nucleotides: TGCAGCGTCCCGACAGGGAACACTGAAGCTTTCTTT.

The CDR3 loop reads CASSFRTGGLEQYF. The DNA of the CDR3 is TGTGCCAGCAGTTTCCGGACAGGGGGCCTCGAGCAGTACTTC. The chain joins TRBV7-9 to TRBJ2-7; 11 bases are shared with TRBD1. The V gene's germline CDR1 is SEHNR and CDR2 FQNEAQ (reference sequence). This CDR3 region has 14 residues. V was pared by 6 bases and J by 6 bases, with 7 bases of the junction left unmatched.

The rearrangement joins TRBV5-1 to TRBJ2-2; the D is unclear. Germline V gives CDR1 SGHRS, CDR2 YFSETQ. V lost 0 bases and J lost 4, with 10 bases in between. The CDR3 is 15 amino acids. DNA of the CDR3: TGCGCCAGCAGCTTGGAGGGCCTTACCACCGGGGAGCTGTTTTTT. Its translation is CASSLEGLTTGELFF.

The V and J genes are TRBV5-1 and TRBJ2-5; 10 nucleotides line up with TRBD1. The V and J ends lost 8 bases and 5 bases, in that order; junction bases with no gene match: 6. CDR1 and CDR2 (germline): SGHRS, YFSETQ. The CDR3 spans 13 residues. CDR3 nucleotides: TGCGCCAGTAGGGACAGGGGTTTTGAGACCCAGTACTTC. Encoded protein: CASRDRGFETQYF.

The rearrangement joins TRBV2 to TRBJ1-1, with D maybe TRBD1 (6 bases). Germline V gives CDR1 SNHLY, CDR2 FYNNEI. The CDR3 runs 12 residues. Trimming shortened V by 4 bases and J by 8 bases, and 11 bases separated the two germline ends. The chain's CDR3 is CASSADRSEAFF. CDR3 coding DNA: TGTGCCAGCAGTGCCGACAGGTCCGAAGCTTTCTTT.